The 24 T cell receptor beta chains presented below share a single source sample, sequenced in a study of T cells in Graves' hyperthyroidism and ophthalmopathy. The source material, RNA transcripts, was used to amplify TCR beta CDR3 regions. First-round RT-PCR with HTBI primers amplified the TCR CDR3 region. TCRdb called the multiplex PCR reads again in MiXCR, with one record for every CDR3 protein. The sample contains some 560,000 distinct CDR3 sequences, 14% of which appear only once. Sequenced: blood. The receptors shown here come from a woman aged 40 to 49 with Graves' hyperthyroidism.

This clonotype was detected only a few times. V and J are TRBV10-3 and TRBJ2-1; D remains ambiguous. The CDR3 covers 14 residues. V was clipped by 4 bases and J by 5 bases, with 12 bases between them. The germline V gene has CDR1 ENHRY and CDR2 SYGVKD. The CDR3 DNA follows: TGTGCCATCAGTGTAAGTAACAGAAACAATGAGCAGTTCTTC. Protein sequence: CAISVSNRNNEQFF.

In its sample, this clonotype was seen many times. The chain carries TRBV29-1 and TRBJ2-7; D uncertain. CDR3 size: 13 residues. The V end lost 5 bases, the J end lost 5 bases, and 16 bases lay between the germline ends. CDR1 is SQVTM and CDR2 is ANQGSEA in the germline V gene. The CDR3 nucleotides are TGCAGCGTTACGACGGGCCTTCAAAACGAGCAGTACTTC. The encoded protein is CSVTTGLQNEQYF.

With regard to this clonotype: One base away lies a much larger clone, so this may be a sequencing read error. V is TRBV12-3 or TRBV12-4 and J is TRBJ2-2, with 8 positions matching TRBD1. Trimming cost V 8 bases and J 7 bases; bases outside gene matches: 9. There are 14 residues in the CDR3. CDR3 sequence (DNA): TGTGCCAGCGGTCCGACAGGGGTGGTCGGGGAGCTGTTTTTT. Its protein is CASGPTGVVGELFF.

This clonotype has a count of ten or more. V is TRBV12-3 or TRBV12-4 and J is TRBJ2-2, with a possible D match to TRBD1 (6 bases). This CDR3 has 15 amino acids. V shed 8 bases and J shed 4 bases, with 17 bases lying between them. The DNA of the CDR3 is TGTGCCAGCGGTTGGGGGCCTCGAGGCACCGGGGAGCTGTTTTTT. Protein: CASGWGPRGTGELFF.

This chain uses TRBV10-3 with TRBJ2-5; possibly TRBD2 for D (6 bases). V was cut by 3 bases and J by 2 bases, with 10 bases left in between. The CDR3 has 14 amino acids. Germline CDR1 is ENHRY and CDR2 is SYGVKD. CDR3 residues: CAISDGGAQETQYF. The DNA of the CDR3 is TGTGCCATCAGTGATGGAGGGGCTCAAGAGACCCAGTACTTC.

The CDR3 coding sequence is TGTGCCAGCAGCGCCCAGACAGGGGACGAGCAGTACTTC. It specifies CASSAQTGDEQYF. This chain connects TRBV9 to TRBJ2-7; 8 bases line up with TRBD1. Germline CDR1 and CDR2: SGDLS and YYNGEE. The CDR3 is made up of 13 amino acids. With 3 bases clipped from V and 5 bases from J, the junction kept 4 bases outside the gene matches.

This clonotype was counted ten times or more. V usage is TRBV7-2 and J usage is TRBJ2-7; TRBD2 matches at 12 bases. J was trimmed by 5 bases and V by 3 bases; bases with no gene match: 20. The V gene's germline CDR1 is SGHTA and CDR2 FQGNSA. This CDR3 has 20 residues. CDR3 nucleotide sequence: TGTGCCAGCAGCTTTAAGGGACAGGGGTTTGCGACTAGCGGGAGCCACGAGCAGTACTTC. Its translation: CASSFKGQGFATSGSHEQYF.

This clonotype was counted many times. The J gene is TRBJ2-1, the V gene TRBV5-6, with D possibly matching TRBD2 (6 bases). Germline V gene sequence: CDR1 SGHDT, CDR2 YYEEEE. V was trimmed by 7 bases and J by 4 bases, leaving 15 bases between them. The CDR3 totals 14 residues. The CDR3 protein is CASCRDGLYNEQFF. CDR3 coding DNA: TGTGCCAGCTGCCGGGACGGACTATACAATGAGCAGTTCTTC.

This clonotype was seen more than once but under ten times. This chain links TRBV20-1 with TRBJ2-7, with D possibly TRBD1 on 5 matching bases. V gave up 3 bases and J gave up 2 bases, with 8 bases separating them. This CDR3 contains 12 residues. Germline lookup yields CDR1 DFQATT and CDR2 SNEGSKA (reference sequence). The CDR3: CSASTGPYEQYF. In DNA, the CDR3 is TGCAGTGCTAGTACAGGACCCTACGAGCAGTACTTC.

The table lists this clonotype with many counts. The chain combines TRBV20-1 with TRBJ2-7; 10 bases line up with TRBD2. Germline CDR1 reads DFQATT; CDR2 reads SNEGSKA (reference sequence). The CDR3 is 15 residues long. The trim removed 0 bases at V and 1 base at J, leaving 3 bases unmatched. CDR3: CSARDGTSVSYEQYF. As DNA, the CDR3 is TGCAGTGCTAGAGATGGGACTAGCGTTTCCTACGAGCAGTACTTC.

Worth noting for this clonotype: The missing conserved phenylalanine or tryptophan at the end of this CDR3 makes a read error likely. The J gene is TRBJ2-5, the V gene TRBV28, with TRBD2 matching 7 bases. The CDR3 contains 16 residues. The germline CDR1 and CDR2 sequences are MDHEN and SYDVKM. The CDR3 spells CTSSLRSGLYQETQYL. The DNA of the CDR3 is TGTACCAGCAGTTTGCGTAGCGGGTTATACCAAGAGACCCAGTACCTC.

The chain is built from TRBV6-1 and TRBJ2-7, with 8 nucleotides matching TRBD1. The CDR3 runs 14 residues. Germline CDR1 and CDR2: MNHNS and SASEGT. Germline trimming cut 1 base from V and 3 bases from J; bases unmatched to any gene: 2. CDR3 in DNA: TGTGCCAGCAGTGAAGGACAGGGGATCTACGAGCAGTACTTC. Protein: CASSEGQGIYEQYF.

The gene calls are TRBV7-2 and TRBJ2-2, with TRBD2 as a possible D gene (7 bases). The CDR3 totals 15 residues. V was cut by 6 bases and J by 5 bases, with 16 bases left in between. Per germline, CDR1 SGHTA and CDR2 FQGNSA. DNA for the CDR3: TGTGCCAGCAGGGTCGGGGGGCCGGGGACCGGGGAGCTGTTTTTT. This translates into CASRVGGPGTGELFF. Full variable domain (remainder filled in from reference TRBV7-2 and TRBJ2-2): GAGVSQSPSNKVTEKGKDVELRCDPISGHTALYWYRQSLGQGLEFLIYFQGNSAPDKSGLPSDRFSAERTGGSVSTLTIQRTQQEDSAVYLCASRVGGPGTGELFFGEGSRLTVL.

The chain links TRBV25-1 to TRBJ2-4, with 9 bases lining up with TRBD2. Germline lookup yields CDR1 MGHDK and CDR2 SYGVNS. The CDR3 loop spans 18 amino acids. Trimming at V came to 4 bases and at J to 0 bases, leaving 10 bases not matched to a gene. The CDR3 nucleotides read TGTGCCAGCAGTGCCGGGACTAGCCCAACAGTAGCCAAAAACATTCAGTACTTC. It translates to CASSAGTSPTVAKNIQYF.

This chain connects TRBV19 to TRBJ2-1, with TRBD2 matching over 7 bases. The junction had 5 bases not matched to a gene; V was cut back by 3 bases and J by 0 bases. The CDR3 is made up of 16 amino acids. Germline CDR1 reads LNHDA; CDR2 reads SQIVND (reference sequence). Here the CDR3 reads CASSILADLSYNEQFF. The CDR3 nucleotides are TGTGCCAGTAGTATCCTAGCGGACCTCTCCTACAATGAGCAGTTCTTC.

Only a few counts were recorded for this clonotype. This sequence may be a read error, since a much larger clone differs from it by one base. The gene calls are TRBV7-9 and TRBJ2-7, with D hard to call. The germline V gene encodes CDR1 SEHNR and CDR2 FQNEAQ (reference sequence). The CDR3 extends over 11 amino acids. In nucleotides, the CDR3 is TGTGTCAGCAGCTGGCTGGACGAGCAGTACTTC. This gives the protein CVSSWLDEQYF.

Many counts were recorded for this clonotype. The chain carries TRBV5-1 and TRBJ2-7, with D perhaps TRBD1 or TRBD2 (5 bases each). Deletions cut 3 bases from V and 2 bases from J, with 18 bases between. Germline CDR1 SGHRS, CDR2 YFSETQ. The CDR3 consists of 16 residues. The CDR3 is CASSSSPLGVAYEQYF. As DNA, the CDR3 is TGCGCCAGCAGCTCCTCCCCTCTGGGGGTTGCCTACGAGCAGTACTTC. Full variable domain (missing parts from reference TRBV5-1 and TRBJ2-7): KAGVTQTPRYLIKTRGQQVTLSCSPISGHRSVSWYQQTPGQGLQFLFEYFSETQRNKGNFPGRFSGRQFSNSRSEMNVSTLELGDSALYLCASSSSPLGVAYEQYFGPGTRLTVT.

This chain joins TRBV24-1 and TRBJ2-3, with D possibly being TRBD1 or TRBD2 (6 bases each). The ends were cut back, 8 bases at V and 0 bases at J, with 11 bases in the middle. This CDR3 spans 14 amino acids. Germline V gives CDR1 KGHDR, CDR2 SFDVKD. The CDR3 region is CATKGGLSTDTQYF. The CDR3 DNA reads as TGTGCCACCAAAGGGGGGCTAAGCACAGATACGCAGTATTTT.

There are a few counts of this clonotype. The rearrangement links TRBV20-1 to TRBJ2-7, with D tentatively TRBD2 (6 bases). Germline V CDR1 and CDR2: DFQATT, SNEGSKA (reference sequence). V was shortened by 0 bases and J by 0 bases, with 9 bases between the two germline ends. The CDR3 has 14 amino acids. This CDR3 reads CSARDLEGSYEQYF. The CDR3 DNA reads as TGCAGTGCTAGAGATCTGGAGGGCTCCTACGAGCAGTACTTC.

This clonotype has only a few counts. The chain joins TRBV19 to TRBJ2-7; maybe TRBD2 (5 bases). CDR1 is LNHDA, CDR2 SQIVND, per germline (reference sequence). V lost 7 bases, J lost 0 bases, and 13 bases lay in between. This CDR3 has 14 residues. The CDR3 DNA follows: TGTGCCAGTACCCCGACGGGGAGCTCCTACGAGCAGTACTTC. Amino acids: CASTPTGSSYEQYF.

A word on this clonotype: A much more abundant neighbour one base away suggests this may be a read error. The chain couples TRBV5-1 to TRBJ2-1, with 15 bases aligning to TRBD2. From germline, CDR1 is SGHRS and CDR2 YFSETQ. The CDR3 spans 19 residues. CDR3 sequence: CASGLGLAGGRSSYNEQFF. The CDR3 DNA reads as TGCGCCAGCGGCTTGGGACTAGCGGGAGGCCGTAGCTCCTACAATGAGCAGTTCTTC.

The V gene is TRBV4-1, the J gene TRBJ1-6; TRBD1 might be the D (5 bases). The CDR3 totals 14 residues. Trimming removed 4 bases from V and 10 bases from J, with 14 bases in between. CDR1 is MGHRA and CDR2 is YSYEKL in the germline V gene. The chain's CDR3 is CASSPREGQSPLHF. The CDR3 nucleotides read TGCGCCAGCAGCCCGCGAGAGGGGCAATCACCCCTCCACTTT.

The table lists this clonotype with many counts. This chain uses TRBV12-3 or TRBV12-4 with TRBJ2-6; no definite D call. Trimming removed 1 base at V and 0 bases at J, with 7 bases between. CDR3 length: 16 amino acids. Here the CDR3 DNA reads TGTGCCAGCAGTTTAGGGCAGTCCTCTGGGGCCAACGTCCTGACTTTC. Translating gives CASSLGQSSGANVLTF.

The rearrangement links TRBV9 to TRBJ2-7; no definite D call. CDR1 SGDLS and CDR2 YYNGEE come from the germline V gene. CDR3 length: 14 amino acids. The germline V and J ends were trimmed by 4 bases and 0 bases, with 11 bases remaining between them. CDR3: CASSPSRSSYEQYF. The CDR3 DNA follows: TGTGCCAGCAGCCCAAGCAGGTCCTCCTACGAGCAGTACTTC.